The 25 T cell receptor beta chains below come from one sample, sequenced in a study of blood T cell repertoires in COVID-19. The data were produced by immunoSEQ multiplex PCR, yet TCRdb's version contains in-frame clones alone and is incomplete. Of under 150,000 clones in the sample, around 82% were seen once. Sequenced input: peripheral blood. The receptor set was obtained from a woman between 55 and 75 years old with acute or convalescent COVID-19.

This chain connects TRBV24-1 to TRBJ2-1; TRBD2 agrees at 15 bases. The CDR3 contains 18 residues. Germline V gene data show CDR1 as KGHDR and CDR2 as SFDVKD. J lost 8 bases, V lost 3 bases, and 10 bases had no gene match. The CDR3 sequence is CATSDPRTSGRGLDEQFF. CDR3 sequence (DNA): TGTGCCACCAGTGATCCGAGGACTAGCGGGAGGGGGTTGGATGAGCAGTTCTTC.

The V and J genes are TRBV15 and TRBJ2-1; TRBD1 matches 7 bases. The CDR3 totals 16 residues. J lost 2 bases, V lost 3 bases, and 7 bases had no gene match. CDR1 and CDR2 from the germline V gene are LNHNV and YYDKDF (reference sequence). The CDR3 loop is CATSRERTGTYNEQFF. The CDR3 DNA reads as TGTGCCACCAGCAGGGAGAGGACAGGAACCTACAATGAGCAGTTCTTC.

The chain recombines TRBV4-2 with TRBJ2-7, with TRBD2 matching over 10 bases. The ends lost 0 bases at V and 4 bases at J; junction bases unmatched: 3. This CDR3 is built from 15 residues. Germline CDR1 LGHNA, CDR2 YNFKEQ. CDR3 nucleotides: TGTGCCAGCAGCCAAGATCTAGCGGGAGTGTACGAGCAGTACTTC. Protein product: CASSQDLAGVYEQYF.

There are a few counts of this clone. The chain joins TRBV3-1 (or the pseudogene TRBV3-2) to TRBJ2-1; TRBD2 agrees at 7 bases. Trimming removed 1 base from V and 3 bases from J; junction bases left unmatched: 3. The germline V gene has CDR1 LGHDT and CDR2 YNNKEL (reference sequence). The CDR3 totals 15 residues. The CDR3 DNA is TGTGCCAGCAGCCAAGTGGGGGGGGACTACAATGAGCAGTTCTTC. It translates to CASSQVGGDYNEQFF.

V usage is TRBV5-1 and J usage is TRBJ2-1; 10 nucleotides match TRBD2. This CDR3 has 14 amino acids. Per the germline V gene, CDR1 is SGHRS and CDR2 is YFSETQ. The V segment lost 4 bases and the J segment 6 bases; nucleotides outside the gene matches: 4. This chain's CDR3 is CASSIAGGLNEQFF. For the CDR3, the DNA is TGCGCCAGCAGCATAGCGGGAGGACTCAATGAGCAGTTCTTC.

The gene calls are TRBV11-3 and TRBJ2-1, with TRBD2 matching 8 bases. This CDR3 has 16 amino acids. The V gene's germline CDR1 is SGHNT and CDR2 YENEEA. V shed 5 bases, J shed 8 bases, and the junction held 14 bases outside the gene matches. CDR3 sequence reads: CASSREGGVMLDEQFF. CDR3 sequence (DNA): TGTGCCAGCAGCCGGGAGGGGGGAGTGATGTTAGATGAGCAGTTCTTC.

The chain couples TRBV28 to TRBJ1-1, with 7 bases aligning to TRBD1. The CDR3 consists of 12 residues. CDR1 MDHEN and CDR2 SYDVKM come from the germline V gene. V lost 1 base and J lost 9; bases outside the gene matches: 2. CDR3 nucleotides: TGTGCCAGCAGTTTATCGGGACAGCAAGCTTTCTTT. Protein product: CASSLSGQQAFF. The whole variable domain, remainder taken from reference TRBV28 and TRBJ1-1, is DVKVTQSSRYLVKRTGEKVFLECVQDMDHENMFWYRQDPGLGLRLIYFSYDVKMKEKGDIPEGYSVSREKKERFSLILESASTNQTSMYLCASSLSGQQAFFGQGTRLTVV.

The chain recombines TRBV2 with TRBJ1-6, with D perhaps TRBD1 (5 bases). Germline values: CDR1 SNHLY, CDR2 FYNNEI. CDR3 size: 15 residues. With 4 bases removed from V and 9 bases from J, the gap between germline ends came to 16 bases. The CDR3 DNA is TGTGCCAGCAGTGTCGATGTTCAGGGAACTTCACCCCTCCACTTT. It codes for CASSVDVQGTSPLHF.

This clone was counted a few times. The rearrangement links TRBV9 to TRBJ1-1, with D unresolved. CDR1 and CDR2 (germline): SGDLS, YYNGEE. This CDR3 has 16 residues. Between the trimmed V and J ends, which lost 0 bases and 0 bases, there was a span of 12 bases. The CDR3 DNA reads TGTGCCAGCAGCGTAGATCCAGGAACCATGAACACTGAAGCTTTCTTT. This codes for CASSVDPGTMNTEAFF.

The J gene is TRBJ2-2, the V gene TRBV6-5; TRBD2 matches 11 bases. CDR1 and CDR2 (germline): MNHEY, SVGAGI. V trimming: 6 bases; J trimming: 4 bases; junction bases outside the gene matches: 1. This CDR3 contains 14 residues. CDR3 residues: CASRGLAATGELFF. CDR3 nucleotide sequence: TGTGCCAGCAGGGGACTAGCGGCCACCGGGGAGCTGTTTTTT.

The chain has TRBV10-3 and TRBJ1-6, with D possibly TRBD1 on 5 matching bases. The CDR3 runs 14 residues. Germline values: CDR1 ENHRY, CDR2 SYGVKD. V was cut by 8 bases and J by 8 bases, with 16 bases left in between. Here the CDR3 DNA reads TGTGCCATCGGAAGGGGTTTGGGCGATTCACCCCTCCACTTT. Translating it yields CAIGRGLGDSPLHF.

The CDR3 region is CASSFTGRGYTF. The CDR3 DNA is TGTGCCAGCAGTTTTACAGGGCGCGGCTACACCTTC. The chain has TRBV6-5 and TRBJ1-2; D possibly corresponds to TRBD1 (6 bases). Trimming removed 4 bases at V and 8 bases at J, with 11 bases between. Germline CDR1 and CDR2: MNHEY and SVGAGI. The CDR3 runs 12 residues.

V usage is TRBV28 and J usage is TRBJ2-7, with 10 positions matching TRBD1. Germline trimming cut 6 bases from V and 2 bases from J; bases unmatched to any gene: 4. Germline V gene lookup returns CDR1 MDHEN and CDR2 SYDVKM. The CDR3 is 14 residues long. CDR3 sequence reads: CASRGQGRPYEQYF. The CDR3 nucleotides read TGTGCCAGCAGGGGACAGGGGCGCCCCTACGAGCAGTACTTC.

The genes are TRBV9 and TRBJ2-1, with 9 bases matching TRBD2. CDR1 is SGDLS, CDR2 YYNGEE, per germline. This CDR3 has 15 amino acids. V dropped 6 bases and J dropped 0; count of bases not matched to a gene: 4. For the CDR3, the DNA is TGTGCCAGCACCCGTAGCGGGAGCTCCTACAATGAGCAGTTCTTC. Translated: CASTRSGSSYNEQFF.

This rearrangement joins TRBV6-5 to TRBJ2-3; a possible D gene is TRBD2 (5 bases). The CDR3 runs to 15 residues. The germline V and J ends were trimmed by 2 bases and 0 bases, with 9 bases remaining between them. Germline loops: CDR1 MNHEY, CDR2 SVGAGI. The CDR3 sequence: CASSYLRDSTDTQYF. The CDR3 coding sequence is TGTGCCAGCAGTTACCTCCGGGATAGCACAGATACGCAGTATTTT.

The rearrangement links TRBV25-1 to TRBJ1-6, with D possibly being TRBD1 (6 bases). V was shortened by 4 bases and J by 3 bases, with 13 bases between the two germline ends. CDR1 is MGHDK and CDR2 is SYGVNS in the germline V gene. There are 16 residues in the CDR3. CDR3 amino acids: CASSAPGQGYNSPLHF. Here the CDR3 DNA reads TGTGCCAGCAGTGCCCCGGGACAAGGCTATAATTCACCCCTCCACTTT.

This clone was counted once. The chain is built from TRBV28 and TRBJ1-2, with 8 positions matching TRBD1. The length of the CDR3 is 13 residues. Germline V lookup: CDR1 MDHEN, CDR2 SYDVKM. The V gene end was trimmed by 4 bases and the J gene end by 6 bases; junction bases not matched to a gene: 4. The CDR3 DNA reads as TGTGCCAGCAGTTCATGGACAGGGAATGGCTACACCTTC. Translation gives CASSSWTGNGYTF.

V usage is TRBV7-3 and J usage is TRBJ2-3, with 12 nucleotides matching TRBD2. J was trimmed by 2 bases and V by 1 base; bases with no gene match: 4. The CDR3 consists of 17 residues. From germline, CDR1 is SGHTA and CDR2 FQGTGA. The CDR3 nucleotides read TGTGCCAGCAGCTTAATCTCTAGCGGGAGGGACACAGATACGCAGTATTTT. This gives the protein CASSLISSGRDTDTQYF.

The gene calls are TRBV6-6 and TRBJ1-1, with a weak D call TRBD1 (6 bases). The V and J ends lost 4 bases and 0 bases respectively, with 9 bases between them. This CDR3 spans 14 amino acids. Germline CDR1 and CDR2: MNHNY and SVGAGI (reference sequence). In nucleotides, the CDR3 is TGTGCCAGCAGTTCAGGGGATATGAACACTGAAGCTTTCTTT. Translated: CASSSGDMNTEAFF.

This chain joins TRBV21-1 and TRBJ2-1; the D segment call TRBD2 is taken from the table without a DNA check. TRBV21-1 is annotated as a pseudogene. This CDR3 is 21 amino acids long. The DNA for the CDR3 is TGTGCCAGCAGCAAAGGTGGGACTAGCGGGAGTCCCCCGGTTAATTACAATGAGCAGTTCTTC. Its protein product is CASSKGGTSGSPPVNYNEQFF.

The chain has TRBV2 and TRBJ2-3, with 8 bases aligning to TRBD2. V was pared by 2 bases and J by 3 bases, with 4 bases of the junction left unmatched. The germline V gene encodes CDR1 SNHLY and CDR2 FYNNEI. There are 15 residues in the CDR3. The CDR3 DNA reads as TGTGCCAGCAGTGAATATACTAGCGGAACAGATACGCAGTATTTT. It is translated as CASSEYTSGTDTQYF.

The V call is TRBV11-3, the J call TRBJ2-7; D gene unclear. Germline loops: CDR1 SGHNT, CDR2 YENEEA. The CDR3 loop spans 13 amino acids. V was clipped by 5 bases and J by 5 bases, with 13 bases between them. CDR3 region: CASSASRRDEQYF. In nucleotides, the CDR3 is TGTGCCAGCAGCGCTTCGCGCCGGGACGAGCAGTACTTC.

The chain joins TRBV3-1 (or the pseudogene TRBV3-2) to TRBJ2-2, with 12 positions matching TRBD2. Trimming cost V 6 bases and J 6 bases; bases outside gene matches: 8. Per germline, CDR1 LGHDT and CDR2 YNNKEL (reference sequence). The CDR3 extends over 16 amino acids. This CDR3 is CASSLVTSGRSGELFF. Here the CDR3 DNA reads TGTGCCAGCAGTCTAGTGACTAGCGGGAGATCCGGGGAGCTGTTTTTT.

The chain couples TRBV5-8 to TRBJ1-2; possible D gene TRBD1, 6 bases. V was cut by 4 bases and J by 6 bases, with 22 bases left in between. CDR1 SGHTS and CDR2 YDEGEE come from the germline V gene. This CDR3 spans 16 amino acids. The CDR3, as DNA: TGTGCCAGCAGCAAACCTACGGGGGGCGTCAAAAATGGCTACACCTTC. This gives the protein CASSKPTGGVKNGYTF.

The chain couples TRBV27 to TRBJ2-7, with D perhaps TRBD1 (5 bases). V was shortened by 5 bases and J by 2 bases, with 16 bases between the two germline ends. The germline gives CDR1 MNHEY, CDR2 SMNVEV (reference sequence). This CDR3 contains 15 residues. The CDR3 loop reads CASSPLGQLTYEQYF. In DNA, the CDR3 is TGTGCCAGCAGTCCACTGGGGCAGCTTACCTACGAGCAGTACTTC.